Below are 5 T cell receptor beta chains sequenced from a single sample in a study of blood T cell repertoires in COVID-19. The table came from immunoSEQ multiplex PCR; TCRdb's copy has only in-frame clones and leaves some out. The repertoire holds 55,000 to 80,000 clones, approximately 82% seen once, with roughly 20% in the top ten. Sequencing was done on a sample of peripheral blood. The receptor source for this set is a woman of 80 years or more with acute or convalescent COVID-19.

The rearrangement links TRBV19 to TRBJ2-2; 9 bases are a match to TRBD1. There are 15 residues in the CDR3. V shed 6 bases, J shed 1 base, and the junction held 3 bases outside the gene matches. The germline gives CDR1 LNHDA, CDR2 SQIVND (reference sequence). The CDR3 spells CASRRQGVNTGELFF. The CDR3 region has the DNA TGTGCCAGTAGGCGACAGGGGGTGAACACCGGGGAGCTGTTTTTT.

V and J are TRBV10-3 and TRBJ2-6, with TRBD1 identical over 8 bases. This CDR3 contains 18 residues. After removal of 7 bases from V and 3 bases from J, the junction contained 14 bases not matched to a gene. Germline V gene sequence: CDR1 ENHRY, CDR2 SYGVKD. The CDR3 coding sequence is TGTGCCATCATCCCAGGACAGGGTAATGTTGGTGGGGCCAACGTCCTGACTTTC. This gives the protein CAIIPGQGNVGGANVLTF.

This chain uses TRBV27 with TRBJ2-5; 11 bases match TRBD2. Germline CDR1 reads MNHEY; CDR2 reads SMNVEV (reference sequence). V dropped 3 bases and J dropped 3; count of bases not matched to a gene: 3. CDR3 length: 15 residues. The CDR3 protein is CASSFSGRAEETQYF. The CDR3 DNA reads TGTGCCAGCAGTTTTAGCGGGAGGGCCGAAGAGACCCAGTACTTC.

The chain combines TRBV27 with TRBJ2-7; 9 bases agree with TRBD1. Germline-derived CDR1 and CDR2 are MNHEY and SMNVEV (reference sequence). The junction had 8 bases not matched to a gene; V was cut back by 2 bases and J by 6 bases. The CDR3 is 15 residues long. The CDR3 reads CASSLEGQGFFEQYF. DNA of the CDR3: TGTGCCAGCAGTTTAGAGGGACAGGGTTTTTTCGAGCAGTACTTC.

This rearrangement joins TRBV15 to TRBJ2-7; 9 bases are shared with TRBD1. The CDR3 has 14 residues. Germline CDR1 LNHNV, CDR2 YYDKDF (reference sequence). The junction had 1 base not matched to a gene; V was cut back by 0 bases and J by 4 bases. CDR3 loop: CATSRDDRGYEQYF. CDR3 bases: TGTGCCACCAGCAGAGATGACAGGGGGTACGAGCAGTACTTC. Full variable domain (missing parts from reference TRBV15 and TRBJ2-7): DAMVIQNPRYQVTQFGKPVTLSCSQTLNHNVMYWYQQKSSQAPKLLFHYYDKDFNNEADTPDNFQSRRPNTSFCFLDIRSPGLGDTAMYLCATSRDDRGYEQYFGPGTRLTVT.